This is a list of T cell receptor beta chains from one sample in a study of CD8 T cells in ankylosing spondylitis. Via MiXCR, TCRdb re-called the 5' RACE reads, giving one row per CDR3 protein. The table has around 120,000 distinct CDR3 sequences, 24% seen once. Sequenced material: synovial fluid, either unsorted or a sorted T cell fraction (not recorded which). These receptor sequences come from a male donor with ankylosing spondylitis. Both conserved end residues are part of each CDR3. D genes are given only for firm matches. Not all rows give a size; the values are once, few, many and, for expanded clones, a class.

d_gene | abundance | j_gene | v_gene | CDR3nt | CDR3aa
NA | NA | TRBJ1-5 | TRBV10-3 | TGTGCCATCAGTGAACACCAGGAGGGGGGAGGTCAGCCCCAGCATTTT | CAISEHQEGGGQPQHF
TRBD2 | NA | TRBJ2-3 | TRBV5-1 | TGCGCCAGCAGCTTCCTGACTAGCGGGAGCTCTAGCACAGATACGCAGTATTTT | CASSFLTSGSSSTDTQYF
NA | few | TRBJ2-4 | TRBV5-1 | TGCGCCAGCAGCTTGGCGACAGGAGCCAAAAACATTCAGTACTTC | CASSLATGAKNIQYF
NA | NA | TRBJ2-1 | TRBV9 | TGTGCCAGCAGCGCCCGGGTCCCCACCATCTTCTACAATGAGCAGTTCTTC | CASSARVPTIFYNEQFF
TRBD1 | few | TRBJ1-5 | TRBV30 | TGTGCCTGGAAAAAGGGGGCAGGGGATCAGCCCCAGCATTTT | CAWKKGAGDQPQHF
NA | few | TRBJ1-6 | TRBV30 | TGTGCCTGGAGTGTACGTCGATTCACCCTCCACTTT | CAWSVRRFTLHF
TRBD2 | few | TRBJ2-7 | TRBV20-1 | TGCAGTGCGCCGGGACTAGCGGGAGTGGACTACGAGCAGTACTTC | CSAPGLAGVDYEQYF
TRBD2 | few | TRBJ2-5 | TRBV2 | TGTGCCGGACGGGAGGGAGAGGAGACCCAGTACTTC | CAGREGEETQYF
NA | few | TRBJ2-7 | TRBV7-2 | TGTGCCAGCAGCTTAGGGGGCAGGGGACTCTCCTACGAGCAGTACTTC | CASSLGGRGLSYEQYF
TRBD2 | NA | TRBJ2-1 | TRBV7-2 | TGTGCCAGCAGCTTATTAGCGGGAGTGGCTGAGCAGTTCTTC | CASSLLAGVAEQFF
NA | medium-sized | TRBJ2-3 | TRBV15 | TGTGCCACCAGCAGAGGAGGGGGCACAGATACGCAGTATTTT | CATSRGGGTDTQYF
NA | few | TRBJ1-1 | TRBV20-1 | TGCAGTGCTAGAGATTACAGCCGGGGCGGTACTGAAGCTTTCTTT | CSARDYSRGGTEAFF
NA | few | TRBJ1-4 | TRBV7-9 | TGTGCCAGCAGCTTAGTTGCGTGGTCGAATCATAATGAAAAACTGTTTTTT | CASSLVAWSNHNEKLFF